These 18 T cell receptor beta chains were sequenced from one sample in a study of neoadjuvant anti-PD-1 for oral cavity cancer. The protocol was immunoSEQ multiplex PCR, while the TCRdb copy is restricted to in-frame clones and leaves out a portion. The sample has 70,000 to 95,000 clones, less than 85% seen once. This sample comprised PBMCs, obtained before nivolumab (anti-PD-1) treatment. These receptors all stem from a person between 40 and 80 years old with oral cavity squamous cell carcinoma.

The chain has TRBV6-1 and TRBJ1-5; the D is unclear. V was pared by 7 bases and J by 0 bases, with 10 bases between. The CDR3 runs 14 residues. Germline lookup yields CDR1 MNHNS and CDR2 SASEGT. The CDR3 reads CASTPQNSNQPQHF. In DNA form, the CDR3 reads TGTGCCAGCACCCCGCAGAATAGCAATCAGCCCCAGCATTTT.

The rearrangement joins TRBV14 to TRBJ2-7, with 9 positions matching TRBD2. Germline V gene data show CDR1 as SGHDN and CDR2 as FVKESK. The J segment lost 6 bases and the V segment lost 0 bases, leaving 21 bases of the junction unmatched. There are 20 residues in the CDR3. Here the CDR3 reads CASSQDSGAHTKREVLEQYF. Here the CDR3 DNA reads TGTGCCAGCAGCCAAGATTCTGGTGCCCATACCAAGCGGGAGGTCCTCGAGCAGTACTTC.

The CDR3 DNA reads TGCGCCAGCGGTCAAAGCCCCTTCTACGAGCAGTACTTC. This translates into CASGQSPFYEQYF. The chain is built from TRBV10-2 and TRBJ2-7; D uncertain. The ends were cut back, 8 bases at V and 3 bases at J, with 14 bases in the middle. From germline, CDR1 is WSHSY and CDR2 SAAADI. The CDR3 runs to 13 residues.

The gene calls are TRBV19 and TRBJ1-2; D is uncertain. Trimming pared 6 bases from V and 9 bases from J, leaving 14 bases between. The CDR3 totals 12 residues. Germline assignment: CDR1 LNHDA and CDR2 SQIVND (reference sequence). The CDR3, as DNA: TGTGCCAGTAGGTTCGACACTTTCAGCTACACCTTC. Protein sequence: CASRFDTFSYTF.

The chain recombines TRBV6-1 with TRBJ2-5; D gene ambiguous. Trimming took 1 base from V and 4 from J, leaving 10 bases between them. The CDR3 loop spans 14 amino acids. The germline CDR1 and CDR2 sequences are MNHNS and SASEGT. The CDR3 loop reads CASSEVGDGETQYF. CDR3 nucleotides: TGTGCCAGCAGTGAAGTTGGCGACGGAGAGACCCAGTACTTC.

The chain has TRBV29-1 and TRBJ1-1; the D is unclear. This CDR3 has 12 amino acids. Germline V gene data show CDR1 as SQVTM and CDR2 as ANQGSEA. V shed 4 bases and J shed 2 bases, with 8 bases lying between them. DNA of the CDR3: TGCAGCGTTGTAGGGAAAAACACTGAAGCTTTCTTT. Translation: CSVVGKNTEAFF. Together with reference TRBV29-1 and TRBJ1-1, the CDR3 gives the full variable domain: SAVISQKPSRDICQRGTSLTIQCQVDSQVTMMFWYRQQPGQSLTLIATANQGSEATYESGFVIDKFPISRPNLTFSTLTVSNMSPEDSSIYLCSVVGKNTEAFFGQGTRLTVV.

The chain carries TRBV6-5 and TRBJ2-2, with D possibly being TRBD2 (5 bases). Germline values: CDR1 MNHEY, CDR2 SVGAGI. Trimming took 4 bases from V and 1 from J, leaving 7 bases between them. This CDR3 is built from 14 residues. As DNA, the CDR3 is TGTGCCAGCAGTTGGAGGAGGAACACCGGGGAGCTGTTTTTT. Its translation is CASSWRRNTGELFF.

The chain joins TRBV6-1 to TRBJ2-1; unclear D gene. V was pared by 3 bases and J by 8 bases, with 11 bases between. Germline CDR1 is MNHNS and CDR2 is SASEGT. The CDR3 runs to 13 residues. The CDR3 is CASSDPKPDEQFF. CDR3 sequence (DNA): TGTGCCAGCAGTGACCCGAAACCGGATGAGCAGTTCTTC.

The chain links TRBV10-3 to TRBJ2-5; 9 bases align to TRBD2. There are 15 residues in the CDR3. Germline-derived CDR1 and CDR2 are ENHRY and SYGVKD. V lost 3 bases to trimming and J lost 5 bases; unmatched junction nucleotides: 7. CDR3: CAISDPAGGGETQYF. CDR3 in DNA: TGTGCCATCAGTGACCCAGCGGGAGGTGGGGAGACCCAGTACTTC.

This rearrangement joins TRBV5-6 to TRBJ2-1; perhaps TRBD2 as D (6 bases). The CDR3 is made up of 15 amino acids. CDR1 and CDR2 (germline): SGHDT, YYEEEE. V was trimmed by 4 bases and J by 6 bases, leaving 17 bases between them. DNA of the CDR3: TGTGCCAGCAGCATTCCGGGAGACGGCGGCAATGAGCAGTTCTTC. It translates to CASSIPGDGGNEQFF.

The genes are TRBV19 and TRBJ2-7, with TRBD1 matching over 10 bases. V lost 5 bases and J lost 3; bases outside the gene matches: 7. CDR1 LNHDA and CDR2 SQIVND come from the germline V gene (reference sequence). This CDR3 contains 15 residues. The CDR3 is CASSVTGQGSYEQYF. CDR3 DNA sequence: TGTGCCAGTAGTGTTACGGGACAGGGGAGCTACGAGCAGTACTTC.

The chain couples TRBV5-5 to TRBJ2-7; D might be TRBD1 (6 bases). The length of the CDR3 is 14 residues. CDR1 and CDR2 from the germline V gene are SGHKS and YYEKEE (reference sequence). V gave up 4 bases and J gave up 2 bases, with 13 bases separating them. The CDR3: CASSKRQEPYEQYF. Here the CDR3 DNA reads TGTGCCAGCAGCAAACGACAGGAGCCCTACGAGCAGTACTTC.

The chain recombines TRBV14 with TRBJ2-3, with a possible D match to TRBD2 (5 bases). Germline V CDR1 and CDR2: SGHDN, FVKESK. Trimming left V 0 bases short and J 0 bases short, with 10 bases between. The CDR3 sequence is 16 residues long. The CDR3 nucleotides are TGTGCCAGCAGCCAAGATCGGGGTTTGAGCACAGATACGCAGTATTTT. This sequence encodes CASSQDRGLSTDTQYF.

In this sample, this clone turned up once. The chain couples TRBV9 to TRBJ2-1; 10 positions agree with TRBD2. CDR3 length: 17 residues. V lost 4 bases, J lost 6 bases, and 13 bases stayed unmatched. The germline V gene has CDR1 SGDLS and CDR2 YYNGEE. The CDR3 DNA reads TGTGCCAGCAGCCAGGGACTAGCGAGAGGCCTCACCAATGAGCAGTTCTTC. Translation: CASSQGLARGLTNEQFF.

This sequence joins TRBV5-5 and TRBJ1-5, with no clear D. CDR1 and CDR2 (germline): SGHKS, YYEKEE (reference sequence). Trimming pared 7 bases from V and 3 bases from J, leaving 11 bases between. The CDR3 is 13 residues long. The CDR3 here is CASGSSYNQPQHF. The CDR3 nucleotides are TGTGCCAGCGGGTCCAGTTACAATCAGCCCCAGCATTTT.

The chain uses TRBV5-1 and TRBJ1-2; 8 nucleotides line up with TRBD1. CDR1 is SGHRS, CDR2 YFSETQ, per germline. Losses at the gene ends were 4 bases for V and 2 bases for J; bases not matched to a gene: 4. This CDR3 comprises 14 residues. The CDR3 here is CASSRTGTNYGYTF. The CDR3 DNA reads TGCGCCAGCAGCCGGACAGGGACAAACTATGGCTACACCTTC.

This clone was counted between two and nine times. V is TRBV10-2 and J is TRBJ1-5; 8 bases line up with TRBD1. The CDR3 runs to 13 residues. CDR1 is WSHSY, CDR2 SAAADI, per germline. J was trimmed by 6 bases and V by 6 bases; bases with no gene match: 4. The CDR3 DNA reads as TGCGCCAGCAGGGACAGGGAGGGTCAGCCCCAGCATTTT. Protein sequence: CASRDREGQPQHF.

This clone was counted between two and nine times. This rearrangement joins TRBV27 to TRBJ2-7, with TRBD2 matching over 8 bases. The V gene's germline CDR1 is MNHEY and CDR2 SMNVEV (reference sequence). V shed 7 bases and J 6 bases; nucleotides not matched to a gene: 11. The CDR3 has 14 amino acids. The CDR3 coding sequence is TGTGCCAGCACTTCACCGGGACTAGGTACCGAGCAGTACTTC. Protein: CASTSPGLGTEQYF.